This entry is about one TCR beta chain. The CDR3 loop spans 17 amino acids. Germline-derived CDR1 and CDR2 are LNHDA and SQIVND (reference sequence). The ends were cut back, 6 bases at V and 0 bases at J, with 15 bases in the middle. The record originates from a study of blood T cell repertoires in COVID-19. Study-level background: T cells, B-cell-depleted T cells, or PBMCs provided the cDNA or gDNA that served as material.

Only in-frame clones appear in the TCRdb table, and some are missing; sequencing was by immunoSEQ multiplex PCR. The sample lists under 200,000 clones, around four fifths occurring once. Sequencing was carried out using peripheral blood. This clonotype was obtained from a man in his sixties or seventies with acute or convalescent COVID-19. This chain links TRBV19 with TRBJ1-6, with D unclear. This CDR3 reads CASSPDQGSSYNSPLHF. CDR3 sequence (DNA): TGTGCCAGTAGCCCCGACCAAGGGAGCTCCTATAATTCACCCCTCCACTTT.